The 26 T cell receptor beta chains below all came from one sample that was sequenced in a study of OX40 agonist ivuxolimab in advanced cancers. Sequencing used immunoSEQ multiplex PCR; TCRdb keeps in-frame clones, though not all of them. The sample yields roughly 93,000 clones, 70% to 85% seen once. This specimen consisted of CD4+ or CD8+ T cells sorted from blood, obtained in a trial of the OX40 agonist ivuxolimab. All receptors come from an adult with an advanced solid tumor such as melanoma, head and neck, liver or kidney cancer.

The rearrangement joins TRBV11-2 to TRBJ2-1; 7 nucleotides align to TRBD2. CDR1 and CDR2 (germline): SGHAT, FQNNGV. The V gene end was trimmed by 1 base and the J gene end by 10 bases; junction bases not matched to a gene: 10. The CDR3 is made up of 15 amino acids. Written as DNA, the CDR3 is TGTGCCAGCAGCTTAGCGTGGACCTTGGGGGGGGAGCAGTTCTTC. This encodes CASSLAWTLGGEQFF.

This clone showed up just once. DNA of the CDR3: TGTGCCAGCAGTTCACTGCCTTTGGGCTCTAATGAAAAACTGTTTTTT. Translated: CASSSLPLGSNEKLFF. The chain uses TRBV6-5 and TRBJ1-4, with no clear D. V lost 4 bases, J lost 3 bases, and 15 bases lay in between. This CDR3 comprises 16 residues. Germline V gene lookup returns CDR1 MNHEY and CDR2 SVGAGI.

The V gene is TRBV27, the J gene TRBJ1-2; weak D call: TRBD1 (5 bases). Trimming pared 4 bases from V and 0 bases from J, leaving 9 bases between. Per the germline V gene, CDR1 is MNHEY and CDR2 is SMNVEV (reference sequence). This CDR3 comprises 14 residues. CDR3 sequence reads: CASSSGAANYGYTF. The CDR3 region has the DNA TGTGCCAGCAGTTCTGGGGCAGCTAACTATGGCTACACCTTC.

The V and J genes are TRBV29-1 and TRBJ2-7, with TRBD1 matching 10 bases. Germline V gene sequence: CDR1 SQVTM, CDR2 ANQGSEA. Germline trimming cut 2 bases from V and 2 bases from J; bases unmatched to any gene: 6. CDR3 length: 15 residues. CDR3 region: CSVEIRDRGAYEQYF. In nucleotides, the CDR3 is TGCAGCGTTGAAATCCGGGACAGGGGCGCCTACGAGCAGTACTTC.

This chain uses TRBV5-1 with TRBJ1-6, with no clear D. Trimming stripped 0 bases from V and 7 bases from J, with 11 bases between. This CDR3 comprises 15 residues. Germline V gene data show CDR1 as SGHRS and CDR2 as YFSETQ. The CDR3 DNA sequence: TGCGCCAGCAGCTTGGATCCAGGTGCCAATTCACCCCTCCACTTT. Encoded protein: CASSLDPGANSPLHF.

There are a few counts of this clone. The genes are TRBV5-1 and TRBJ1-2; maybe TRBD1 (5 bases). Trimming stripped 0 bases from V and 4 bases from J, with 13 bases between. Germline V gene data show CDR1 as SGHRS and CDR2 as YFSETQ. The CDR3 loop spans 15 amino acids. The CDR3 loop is CASSLVWGGVYGYTF. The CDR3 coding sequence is TGCGCCAGCAGCTTGGTCTGGGGAGGGGTCTATGGCTACACCTTC.

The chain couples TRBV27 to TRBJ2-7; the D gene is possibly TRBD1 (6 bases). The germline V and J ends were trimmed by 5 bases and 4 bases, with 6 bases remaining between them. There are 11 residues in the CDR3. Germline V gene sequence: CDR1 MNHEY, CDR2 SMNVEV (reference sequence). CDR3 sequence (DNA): TGTGCCAGCAGTAGGGGGTACGAGCAGTACTTC. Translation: CASSRGYEQYF.

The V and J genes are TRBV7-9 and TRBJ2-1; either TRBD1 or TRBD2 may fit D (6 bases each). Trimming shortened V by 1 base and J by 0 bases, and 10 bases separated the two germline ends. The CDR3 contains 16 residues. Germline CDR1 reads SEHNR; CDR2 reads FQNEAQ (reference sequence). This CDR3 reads CASSLEGGSSYNEQFF. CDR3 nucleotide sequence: TGTGCCAGCAGCTTAGAGGGGGGAAGCTCCTACAATGAGCAGTTCTTC. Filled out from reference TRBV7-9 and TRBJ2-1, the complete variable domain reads DTGVSQNPRHKITKRGQNVTFRCDPISEHNRLYWYRQTLGQGPEFLTYFQNEAQLEKSRLLSDRFSAERPKGSFSTLEIQRTEQGDSAMYLCASSLEGGSSYNEQFFGPGTRLTVL.

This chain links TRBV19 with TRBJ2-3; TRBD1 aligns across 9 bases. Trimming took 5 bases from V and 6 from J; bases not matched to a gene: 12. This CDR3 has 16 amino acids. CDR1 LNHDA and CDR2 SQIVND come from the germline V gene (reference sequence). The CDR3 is CASSVSGTGLTDTQYF. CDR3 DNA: TGTGCCAGTAGTGTCTCCGGGACAGGGTTGACGGATACGCAGTATTTT.

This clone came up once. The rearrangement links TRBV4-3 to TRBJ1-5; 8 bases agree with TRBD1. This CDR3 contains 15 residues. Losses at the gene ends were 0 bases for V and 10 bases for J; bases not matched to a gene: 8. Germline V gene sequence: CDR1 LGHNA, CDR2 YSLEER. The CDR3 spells CASSQDNRGSRPQHF. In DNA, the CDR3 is TGCGCCAGCAGCCAAGATAACAGGGGGAGTCGTCCCCAGCATTTT.

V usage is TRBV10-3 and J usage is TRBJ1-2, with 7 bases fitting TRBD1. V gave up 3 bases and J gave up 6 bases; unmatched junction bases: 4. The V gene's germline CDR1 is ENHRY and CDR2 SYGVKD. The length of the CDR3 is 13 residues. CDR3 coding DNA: TGTGCCATCAGTGACTCAAGGGGGCATGGCTACACCTTC. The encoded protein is CAISDSRGHGYTF.

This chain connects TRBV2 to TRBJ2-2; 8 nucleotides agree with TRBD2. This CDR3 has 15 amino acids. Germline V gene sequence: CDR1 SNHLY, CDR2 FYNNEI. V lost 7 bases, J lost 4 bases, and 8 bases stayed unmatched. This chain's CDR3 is CASKGVAGRTGELFF. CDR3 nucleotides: TGTGCCAGCAAAGGAGTAGCGGGACGCACCGGGGAGCTGTTTTTT. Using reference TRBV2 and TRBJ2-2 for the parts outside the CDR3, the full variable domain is EPEVTQTPSHQVTQMGQEVILRCVPISNHLYFYWYRQILGQKVEFLVSFYNNEISEKSEIFDDQFSVERPDGSNFTLKIRSTKLEDSAMYFCASKGVAGRTGELFFGEGSRLTVL.

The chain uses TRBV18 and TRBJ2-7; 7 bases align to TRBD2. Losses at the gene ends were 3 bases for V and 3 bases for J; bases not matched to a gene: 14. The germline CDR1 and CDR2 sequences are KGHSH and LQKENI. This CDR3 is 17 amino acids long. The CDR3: CASSPGRGGGRHYEQYF. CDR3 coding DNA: TGTGCCAGCTCACCGGGGAGGGGCGGGGGACGACACTACGAGCAGTACTTC.

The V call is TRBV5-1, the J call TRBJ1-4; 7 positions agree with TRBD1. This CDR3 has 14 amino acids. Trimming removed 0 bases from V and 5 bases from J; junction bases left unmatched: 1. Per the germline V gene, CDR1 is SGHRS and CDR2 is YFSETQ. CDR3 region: CASSLGGGNEKLFF. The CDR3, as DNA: TGCGCCAGCAGCTTGGGAGGGGGCAATGAAAAACTGTTTTTT.

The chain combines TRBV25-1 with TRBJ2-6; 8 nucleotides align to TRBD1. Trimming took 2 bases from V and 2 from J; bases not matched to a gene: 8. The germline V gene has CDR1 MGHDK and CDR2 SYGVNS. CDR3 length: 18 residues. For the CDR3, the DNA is TGTGCCAGCAGTGAAAGACCGGACAGGGAGGCTGGGGCCAACGTCCTGACTTTC. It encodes CASSERPDREAGANVLTF.

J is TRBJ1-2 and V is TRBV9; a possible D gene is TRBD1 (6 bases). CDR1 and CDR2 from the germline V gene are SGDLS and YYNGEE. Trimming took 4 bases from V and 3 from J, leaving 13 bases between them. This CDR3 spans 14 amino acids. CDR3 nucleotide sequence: TGTGCCAGCAGCTCCCAAACAGGGTACTATGGCTACACCTTC. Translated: CASSSQTGYYGYTF. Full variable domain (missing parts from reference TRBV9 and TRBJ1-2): DSGVTQTPKHLITATGQRVTLRCSPRSGDLSVYWYQQSLDQGLQFLIQYYNGEERAKGNILERFSAQQFPDLHSELNLSSLELGDSALYFCASSSQTGYYGYTFGSGTRLTVV.

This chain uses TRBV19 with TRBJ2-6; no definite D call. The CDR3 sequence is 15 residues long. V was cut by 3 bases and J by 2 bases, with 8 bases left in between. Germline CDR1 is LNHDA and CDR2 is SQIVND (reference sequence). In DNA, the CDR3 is TGTGCCAGTAGTATTCCGGATACTGGGGCCAACGTCCTGACTTTC. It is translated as CASSIPDTGANVLTF.

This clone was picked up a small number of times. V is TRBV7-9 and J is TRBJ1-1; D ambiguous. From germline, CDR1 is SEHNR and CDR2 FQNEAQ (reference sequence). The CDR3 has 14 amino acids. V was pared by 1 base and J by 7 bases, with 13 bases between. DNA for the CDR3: TGTGCCAGCAGCTTAGTCTCGGGTGTGGTTGAAGCTTTCTTT. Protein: CASSLVSGVVEAFF. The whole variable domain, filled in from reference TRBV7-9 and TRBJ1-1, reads DTGVSQNPRHKITKRGQNVTFRCDPISEHNRLYWYRQTLGQGPEFLTYFQNEAQLEKSRLLSDRFSAERPKGSFSTLEIQRTEQGDSAMYLCASSLVSGVVEAFFGQGTRLTVV.

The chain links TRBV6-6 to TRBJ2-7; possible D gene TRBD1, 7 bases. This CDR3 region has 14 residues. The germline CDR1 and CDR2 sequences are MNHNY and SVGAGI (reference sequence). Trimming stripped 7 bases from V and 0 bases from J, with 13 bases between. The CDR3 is CASTQGGSSYEQYF. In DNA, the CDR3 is TGTGCCAGCACCCAGGGGGGAAGCTCCTACGAGCAGTACTTC.

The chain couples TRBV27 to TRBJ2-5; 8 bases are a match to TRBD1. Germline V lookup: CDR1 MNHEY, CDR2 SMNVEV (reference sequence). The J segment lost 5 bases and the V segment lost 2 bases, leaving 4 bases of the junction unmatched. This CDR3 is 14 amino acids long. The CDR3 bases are TGTGCCAGCAGTTTAGACAGGGGTTATGAGACCCAGTACTTC. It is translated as CASSLDRGYETQYF.

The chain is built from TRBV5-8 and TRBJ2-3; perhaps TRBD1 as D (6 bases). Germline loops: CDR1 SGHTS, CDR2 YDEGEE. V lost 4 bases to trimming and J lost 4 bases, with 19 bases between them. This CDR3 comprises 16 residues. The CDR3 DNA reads TGTGCCAGCAGCGCTCTAGGAGACAGGCTCCCAGATACGCAGTATTTT. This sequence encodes CASSALGDRLPDTQYF.

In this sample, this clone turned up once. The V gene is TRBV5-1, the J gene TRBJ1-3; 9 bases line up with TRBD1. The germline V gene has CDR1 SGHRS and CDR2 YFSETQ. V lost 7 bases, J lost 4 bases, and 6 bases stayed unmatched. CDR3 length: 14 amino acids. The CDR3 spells CASQQGAAGNTIYF. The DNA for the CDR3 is TGCGCCAGCCAACAGGGGGCTGCCGGAAACACCATATATTTT. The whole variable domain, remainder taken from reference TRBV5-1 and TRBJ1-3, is KAGVTQTPRYLIKTRGQQVTLSCSPISGHRSVSWYQQTPGQGLQFLFEYFSETQRNKGNFPGRFSGRQFSNSRSEMNVSTLELGDSALYLCASQQGAAGNTIYFGEGSWLTVV.

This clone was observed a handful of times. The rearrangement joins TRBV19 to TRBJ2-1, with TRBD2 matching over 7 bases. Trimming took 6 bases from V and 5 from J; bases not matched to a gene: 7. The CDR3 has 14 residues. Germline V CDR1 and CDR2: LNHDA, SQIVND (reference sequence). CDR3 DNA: TGTGCCAGTAGCCCGATCGGGGGGAACAATGAGCAGTTCTTC. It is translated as CASSPIGGNNEQFF. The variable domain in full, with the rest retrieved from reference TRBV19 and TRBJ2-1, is DGGITQSPKYLFRKEGQNVTLSCEQNLNHDAMYWYRQDPGQGLRLIYYSQIVNDFQKGDIAEGYSVSREKKESFPLTVTSAQKNPTAFYLCASSPIGGNNEQFFGPGTRLTVL.

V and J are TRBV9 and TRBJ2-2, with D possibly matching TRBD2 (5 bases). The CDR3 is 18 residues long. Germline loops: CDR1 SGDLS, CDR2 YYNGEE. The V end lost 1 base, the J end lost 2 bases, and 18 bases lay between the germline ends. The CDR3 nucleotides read TGTGCCAGCAGCGTACTTTCTTGGAGGACGGATAACACCGGGGAGCTGTTTTTT. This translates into CASSVLSWRTDNTGELFF.

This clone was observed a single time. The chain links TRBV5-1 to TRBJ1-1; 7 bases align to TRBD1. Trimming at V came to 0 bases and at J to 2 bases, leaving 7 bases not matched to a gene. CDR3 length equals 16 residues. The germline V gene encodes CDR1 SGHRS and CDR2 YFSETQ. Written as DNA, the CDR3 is TGCGCCAGCAGCTTGGCCTTGGGAGGGGGCAACACTGAAGCTTTCTTT. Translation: CASSLALGGGNTEAFF.

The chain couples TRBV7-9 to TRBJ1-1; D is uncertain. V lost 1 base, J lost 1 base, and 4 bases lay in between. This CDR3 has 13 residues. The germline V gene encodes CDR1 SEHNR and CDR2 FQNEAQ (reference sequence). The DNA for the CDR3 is TGTGCCAGCAGCTTAGGCCAGAACACTGAAGCTTTCTTT. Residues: CASSLGQNTEAFF.